These 16 T cell receptor beta chains originate from one sample sequenced in a study of blood T cell repertoires in COVID-19. Sequencing was performed with immunoSEQ multiplex PCR; in TCRdb, only in-frame clones are kept and a portion is missing. There are 150,000 to 200,000 clones in the sample; 85% occur only once, and less than 3.5% lies in the top ten. Sequenced material: peripheral blood. These receptors all come from a human donor with acute or convalescent COVID-19. The donor label of this sample is uncertain.

This clone was observed a single time. The chain carries TRBV24-1 and TRBJ1-1; TRBD1 matches 8 bases. The CDR3 covers 13 residues. The germline gives CDR1 KGHDR, CDR2 SFDVKD. After removal of 8 bases from V and 3 bases from J, the junction contained 4 bases not matched to a gene. The CDR3, as DNA: TGTGCCACCATGACAGGGGCGGACACTGAAGCTTTCTTT. The encoded protein is CATMTGADTEAFF.

This chain links TRBV7-2 with TRBJ2-7; D unresolved. The CDR3 sequence is 15 residues long. Per the germline V gene, CDR1 is SGHTA and CDR2 is FQGNSA. Trimming took off 4 bases at V and 0 bases at J, with 13 bases between the two ends. The CDR3 protein is CASSSRHQHSYEQYF. The DNA of the CDR3 is TGTGCCAGCAGCTCAAGACACCAGCACTCCTACGAGCAGTACTTC.

This rearrangement joins TRBV25-1 to TRBJ1-4; perhaps TRBD1 as D (6 bases). The CDR3 has 13 amino acids. CDR1 and CDR2 from the germline V gene are MGHDK and SYGVNS. The V gene lost 6 bases and the J gene lost 8 bases, with 13 bases spanning the gap. In DNA form, the CDR3 reads TGTGCCAGCAGAAAACAGGGTTGGGAAAAACTGTTTTTT. Translated, it gives CASRKQGWEKLFF. Full variable domain (outside the CDR3, taken from reference TRBV25-1 and TRBJ1-4): EADIYQTPRYLVIGTGKKITLECSQTMGHDKMYWYQQDPGMELHLIHYSYGVNSTEKGDLSSESTVSRIRTEHFPLTLESARPSHTSQYLCASRKQGWEKLFFGSGTQLSVL.

The rearrangement joins TRBV5-4 to TRBJ2-7, with a weak D call TRBD2 (5 bases). Trimming took off 1 base at V and 3 bases at J, with 23 bases between the two ends. Germline V gene data show CDR1 as SGHNT and CDR2 as YYREEE (reference sequence). The CDR3 is 18 amino acids. The CDR3 protein is CASSLLGSGGSIGYEQYF. For the CDR3, the DNA is TGTGCCAGCAGCTTGCTAGGGTCAGGAGGCTCCATAGGCTACGAGCAGTACTTC.

The chain links TRBV9 to TRBJ1-2; no clear D. Per the germline V gene, CDR1 is SGDLS and CDR2 is YYNGEE. With 0 bases removed from V and 5 bases from J, the gap between germline ends came to 14 bases. There are 15 residues in the CDR3. The chain's CDR3 is CASSVDNRPTYGYTF. The CDR3 DNA reads as TGTGCCAGCAGCGTAGATAACAGACCTACTTATGGCTACACCTTC.

The chain links TRBV10-3 to TRBJ2-7; 9 bases fit TRBD2. Germline CDR1 is ENHRY and CDR2 is SYGVKD. The CDR3 totals 15 residues. V lost 3 bases and J lost 1; bases outside the gene matches: 4. The DNA for the CDR3 is TGTGCCATCAGTGACCGGACTAGCGAGTCCTACGAGCAGTACTTC. Protein: CAISDRTSESYEQYF.

This chain uses TRBV14 with TRBJ1-3; D possibly corresponds to TRBD1 (6 bases). Germline CDR1 is SGHDN and CDR2 is FVKESK. Trimming removed 7 bases at V and 0 bases at J, with 22 bases between. The CDR3 extends over 18 amino acids. As DNA, the CDR3 is TGTGCCAGCACGCCAAACTTTTTAACAGGGAACTCTGGAAACACCATATATTTT. It yields the protein CASTPNFLTGNSGNTIYF.

This clone was recorded only once. The chain employs TRBV18 and TRBJ1-1; TRBD1 aligns across 7 bases. This CDR3 comprises 14 residues. Germline lookup yields CDR1 KGHSH and CDR2 LQKENI. Losses at the gene ends were 3 bases for V and 3 bases for J; bases not matched to a gene: 4. The DNA for the CDR3 is TGTGCCAGCTCACCCATTGGGACAGACACTGAAGCTTTCTTT. Translating it yields CASSPIGTDTEAFF.

This sequence joins TRBV18 and TRBJ1-6; D uncertain. The length of the CDR3 is 16 residues. Germline-derived CDR1 and CDR2 are KGHSH and LQKENI. The germline V and J ends were trimmed by 2 bases and 0 bases, with 8 bases remaining between them. The CDR3 DNA reads as TGTGCCAGCTCACCATCGGGAAGCTCCTATAATTCACCCCTCCACTTT. Translating gives CASSPSGSSYNSPLHF.

This chain joins TRBV9 and TRBJ2-7; TRBD1 matches 9 bases. Germline lookup yields CDR1 SGDLS and CDR2 YYNGEE. V was pared by 0 bases and J by 2 bases, with 6 bases of the junction left unmatched. This CDR3 is built from 16 residues. The CDR3 spells CASSVAEGTGTYEQYF. The CDR3 nucleotides read TGTGCCAGCAGCGTAGCTGAGGGGACAGGGACCTACGAGCAGTACTTC.

This chain uses TRBV5-1 with TRBJ2-7; TRBD2 matches at 10 bases. Unmatched junction bases numbered 3, after V lost 3 bases and J lost 0 bases. Germline V gene lookup returns CDR1 SGHRS and CDR2 YFSETQ. The CDR3 length is 15 residues. Written as DNA, the CDR3 is TGCGCCAGCAGCTATTTAGCGGGGGGCTCCTACGAGCAGTACTTC. As protein: CASSYLAGGSYEQYF.

The chain has TRBV19 and TRBJ1-1, with D perhaps TRBD1 (6 bases). CDR1 is LNHDA, CDR2 SQIVND, per germline (reference sequence). The V end was cut by 5 bases, the J end by 2 bases, with 12 bases between. The CDR3 has 14 residues. DNA for the CDR3: TGTGCCAGTAGTTTTACAGGGTCCAACACTGAAGCTTTCTTT. Protein sequence: CASSFTGSNTEAFF.

Here the CDR3 reads CSVEEGLRYNEQFF. CDR3 bases: TGCAGCGTTGAAGAGGGGCTCCGATACAATGAGCAGTTCTTC. V and J are TRBV29-1 and TRBJ2-1; D may be TRBD1 (5 bases). Deletions cut 0 bases from V and 4 bases from J, with 10 bases between. This CDR3 contains 14 residues. Germline CDR1 is SQVTM and CDR2 is ANQGSEA.

The gene calls are TRBV30 and TRBJ1-4, with a tentative D call TRBD1 (5 bases). This CDR3 has 13 residues. Trimming shortened V by 0 bases and J by 3 bases, and 5 bases separated the two germline ends. Germline V lookup: CDR1 GTSNPN, CDR2 SVGIG (reference sequence). The DNA for the CDR3 is TGTGCCTGGAGTGTAGGGGCTAATGAAAAACTGTTTTTT. This encodes CAWSVGANEKLFF.

This clone was seen just once. The J gene is TRBJ2-2, the V gene TRBV11-1; no clear D gene. CDR3 length equals 17 residues. V shed 0 bases and J shed 4 bases, with 15 bases lying between them. CDR1 is SGHAT, CDR2 FQDESV, per germline (reference sequence). In DNA form, the CDR3 reads TGTGCCAGCAGCTTAGCGCAGAGGTCAGATCTCACCGGGGAGCTGTTTTTT. Its translation: CASSLAQRSDLTGELFF.

The chain uses TRBV4-1 and TRBJ2-3; TRBD1 aligns across 11 bases. Germline-derived CDR1 and CDR2 are MGHRA and YSYEKL. The ends lost 4 bases at V and 2 bases at J; junction bases unmatched: 5. The CDR3 covers 16 residues. CDR3: CASSLGQGAPTDTQYF. The CDR3 bases are TGCGCCAGCAGCCTAGGACAGGGGGCCCCCACAGATACGCAGTATTTT.